The 7 T cell receptor beta chains in this list originate from one sample, sequenced in a study of post-analysis software for immune sequencing data. Unique molecular identifiers were present in the TCR beta cDNA libraries. MiXCR, applied by TCRdb to the PCR reads, yields one record per CDR3 protein. This sample has under 200,000 distinct CDR3 sequences, with roughly 40% found just once. This sample comprised blood, obtained after autologous hematopoietic stem cell transplantation. These TCRs come from a girl under 18 with multiple sclerosis.

This clonotype was seen at least ten times. V gene TRBV5-1 combines with J gene TRBJ2-7; no firm D call. CDR3 length: 16 residues. Germline assignment: CDR1 SGHRS and CDR2 YFSETQ. The V and J ends lost 0 bases and 7 bases respectively, with 20 bases between them. The CDR3 loop reads CASSLAMGSTPLEQYF. Written as DNA, the CDR3 is TGCGCCAGCAGCTTGGCCATGGGGTCCACCCCCTTGGAGCAGTACTTC.

The chain links TRBV9 to TRBJ2-1; 7 bases line up with TRBD1. The CDR3 spans 14 residues. V shed 3 bases and J 4 bases; nucleotides not matched to a gene: 4. In germline, CDR1 is SGDLS, CDR2 YYNGEE. The CDR3 region has the DNA TGTGCCAGCAGCGCCAGGGACAGTTACAATGAGCAGTTCTTC. It is translated as CASSARDSYNEQFF.

The gene calls are TRBV20-1 and TRBJ2-5; 9 bases match TRBD2. Germline-derived CDR1 and CDR2 are DFQATT and SNEGSKA (reference sequence). J gave up 11 bases and V 1 base, and 17 bases lay outside the gene matches. The CDR3 is 16 amino acids. CDR3 nucleotides: TGCAGTGCTAGAGTTGACCCTAGCGGGATAGGGGATGAGCAGTACTTC. Translation gives CSARVDPSGIGDEQYF.

This CDR3 is CASTTGHHIQYF. The CDR3 region has the DNA TGTGCCAGCACTACAGGGCACCACATTCAGTACTTC. The chain has TRBV6-6 and TRBJ2-4; D is perhaps TRBD1 (6 bases). Germline values: CDR1 MNHNY, CDR2 SVGAGI (reference sequence). V was shortened by 7 bases and J by 8 bases, with 12 bases between the two germline ends. This CDR3 is 12 amino acids long.

The sample holds a few counts of this clonotype. The rearrangement uses TRBV6-5 and TRBJ2-5; possible D gene TRBD1, 6 bases. The last part of the DNA fits TRBJ2-7 better; the J call may be wrong. The germline V gene has CDR1 MNHEY and CDR2 SVGAGI. This CDR3 region has 13 residues. CDR3 protein: CASSPGEMYEQYF. The DNA of the CDR3 is TGTGCCAGCAGTCCAGGGGAAATGTACGAGCAGTACTTC.

As to this clonotype: The germline gene is not matched at one end of the junction; a read error may be the cause. The chain joins TRBV7-8 to TRBJ1-6, with D hard to call. CDR1 and CDR2 (germline): SGHVS, FQNEAQ. This CDR3 spans 14 amino acids. CDR3 bases: TGTGCCAGCAGCGTAGCTCAAGGGAATTCCCCCCTCCACTTT. It is translated as CASSVAQGNSPLHF.

The V and J genes are TRBV7-2 and TRBJ1-2, with 7 bases that match TRBD1. CDR1 and CDR2 (germline): SGHTA, FQGNSA. The CDR3 is made up of 14 amino acids. The V and J ends lost 6 bases and 4 bases, in that order; junction bases with no gene match: 8. The CDR3 spells CASSIRQGVYGYTF. For the CDR3, the DNA is TGTGCCAGCAGTATCAGACAGGGCGTCTATGGCTACACCTTC.